This TCR beta chain comes out of a study of blood T cell repertoires in COVID-19. Seattle's enrolled individuals joined amid active infection and were then monitored longitudinally. The authors' processing: Counts of nucleated cells, estimated from reference gene primer amplification, were obtained. The table came from immunoSEQ multiplex PCR; TCRdb's copy has only in-frame clones and leaves some out. The V and J calls and the clone size are those of that table, but D and trimming were determined from the DNA. The table records 400,000 to 450,000 clones, approximately 90% of them present only once. CDR1 is LNHDA, CDR2 SQIVND, per germline (reference sequence). V lost 4 bases to trimming and J lost 0 bases, with 9 bases between them. The CDR3 totals 14 residues.

This rearrangement joins TRBV19 to TRBJ1-1, with D possibly matching TRBD1 (6 bases). Sequencing used peripheral blood. This clonotype originated in a woman in her forties or fifties with COVID-19, enrolled during active disease. Here the CDR3 reads CASSTGQLNTEAFF. As DNA, the CDR3 is TGTGCCAGTAGTACCGGACAGTTGAACACTGAAGCTTTCTTT.